Presented here are 6 T cell receptor beta chains from one specimen sequenced in a study of T-cell reconstitution after alpha-beta-depleted transplantation in children. The library targeted TCRbeta and was prepared with unique molecular identifiers. MiXCR, run by TCRdb on the PCR reads, gives a single entry per CDR3 protein. The top ten hold 0.9% to 1.2% of the sample, which has 640,000 or so distinct CDR3 sequences, approximately 17% seen once. This specimen was PBMCs from the stem cell graft donor, taken from the stem cell graft. These receptor sequences come from a human donor who donated a stem cell graft to a child with acute myeloid leukemia.

V gene TRBV2 combines with J gene TRBJ1-1, with 9 bases matching TRBD1. Per germline, CDR1 SNHLY and CDR2 FYNNEI. Trimming took 6 bases from V and 7 from J; bases not matched to a gene: 6. CDR3 length: 13 residues. The CDR3 spells CASRLDRGNEAFF. The CDR3 nucleotides are TGTGCCAGCAGATTGGACAGGGGCAATGAAGCTTTCTTT. Supplemented by reference TRBV2 and TRBJ1-1, the full variable domain reads EPEVTQTPSHQVTQMGQEVILRCVPISNHLYFYWYRQILGQKVEFLVSFYNNEISEKSEIFDDQFSVERPDGSNFTLKIRSTKLEDSAMYFCASRLDRGNEAFFGQGTRLTVV.

The chain couples TRBV29-1 to TRBJ1-2, with D maybe TRBD1 (5 bases). The CDR3 spans 13 residues. V lost 6 bases, J lost 5 bases, and 16 bases lay in between. From germline, CDR1 is SQVTM and CDR2 ANQGSEA. CDR3 amino acids: CSVDFGTAYGYTF. In DNA, the CDR3 is TGCAGCGTCGACTTCGGGACGGCGTATGGCTACACCTTC.

The V gene is TRBV6-5, the J gene TRBJ2-3; no definite D call. Deletions cut 4 bases from V and 2 bases from J, with 13 bases between. Germline CDR1 reads MNHEY; CDR2 reads SVGAGI. CDR3 length: 15 amino acids. As DNA, the CDR3 is TGTGCCAGCAGTTCCTTGAGGTCCCTCACAGATACGCAGTATTTT. This codes for CASSSLRSLTDTQYF.

This clonotype has a count of ten or more. This chain joins TRBV20-1 and TRBJ1-1; 7 positions match TRBD1. After removal of 3 bases from V and 5 bases from J, the junction contained 9 bases not matched to a gene. The CDR3 loop spans 14 amino acids. The germline V gene encodes CDR1 DFQATT and CDR2 SNEGSKA (reference sequence). The CDR3 DNA is TGCAGTGCTAGTAGACAGGGCACGAGGACTGAAGCTTTCTTT. Its translation is CSASRQGTRTEAFF.

This clonotype was recorded many times. This rearrangement joins TRBV20-1 to TRBJ2-3, with 11 bases aligning to TRBD2. The CDR3 has 15 amino acids. The germline gives CDR1 DFQATT, CDR2 SNEGSKA (reference sequence). The CDR3 is CMTFNSGGAGDTQYF. Here the CDR3 DNA reads TGCATGACCTTTAATAGCGGGGGGGCGGGAGATACGCAGTATTTT.

This clonotype was observed at least ten times. V usage is TRBV15 and J usage is TRBJ1-1, with 8 bases aligning to TRBD1. Germline assignment: CDR1 LNHNV and CDR2 YYDKDF (reference sequence). This CDR3 is 15 amino acids long. Trimming cost V 5 bases and J 1 base; bases outside gene matches: 6. The CDR3 here is CATSLPTGANTEAFF. The CDR3 region has the DNA TGTGCCACCAGCCTTCCGACAGGGGCGAACACTGAAGCTTTCTTT.